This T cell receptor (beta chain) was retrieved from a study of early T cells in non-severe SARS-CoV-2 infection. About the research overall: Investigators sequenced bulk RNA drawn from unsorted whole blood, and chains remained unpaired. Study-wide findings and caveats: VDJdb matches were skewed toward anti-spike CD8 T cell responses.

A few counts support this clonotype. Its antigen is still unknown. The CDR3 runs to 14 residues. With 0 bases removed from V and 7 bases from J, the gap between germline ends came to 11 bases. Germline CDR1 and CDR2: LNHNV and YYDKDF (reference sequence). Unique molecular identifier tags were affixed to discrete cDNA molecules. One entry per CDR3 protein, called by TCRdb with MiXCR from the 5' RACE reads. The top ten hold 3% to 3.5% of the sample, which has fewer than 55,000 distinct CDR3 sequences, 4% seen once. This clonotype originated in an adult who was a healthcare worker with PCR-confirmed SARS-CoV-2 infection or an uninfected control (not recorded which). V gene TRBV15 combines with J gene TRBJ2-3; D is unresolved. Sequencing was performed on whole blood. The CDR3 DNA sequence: TGTGCCACCAGCAGAGATCGTGGCCAGAATACGCAGTATTTT. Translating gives CATSRDRGQNTQYF.